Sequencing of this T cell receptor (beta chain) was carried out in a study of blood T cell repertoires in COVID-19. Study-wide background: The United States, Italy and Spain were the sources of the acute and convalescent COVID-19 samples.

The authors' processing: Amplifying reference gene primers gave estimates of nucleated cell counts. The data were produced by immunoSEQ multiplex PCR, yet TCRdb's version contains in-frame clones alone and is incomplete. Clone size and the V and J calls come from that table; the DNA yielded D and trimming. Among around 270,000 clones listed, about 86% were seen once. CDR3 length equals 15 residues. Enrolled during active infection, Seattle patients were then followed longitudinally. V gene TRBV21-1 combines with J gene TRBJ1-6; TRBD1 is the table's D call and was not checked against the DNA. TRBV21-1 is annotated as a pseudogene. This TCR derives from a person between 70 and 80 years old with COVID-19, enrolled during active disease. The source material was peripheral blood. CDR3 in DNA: TGTGCCAGTCAGGGCGGAAGCTCCTATAATTCACCCCTCCACTTT. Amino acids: CASQGGSSYNSPLHF.